The 10 T cell receptor beta chains below come from one sample, sequenced in a study of cytomegalovirus exposure and HLA in healthy donors. It was with 60 Vbeta and 13 Jbeta primers that the PCR ran. Sequencing was performed with immunoSEQ multiplex PCR; in TCRdb, only in-frame clones are kept and a portion is missing. The sample lists 85,000 to 100,000 clones; roughly 80% were seen once. Source material: PBMCs. All receptors derive from a man in his fifties or sixties in good health and CMV-seropositive.

As to this clone: The missing conserved phenylalanine or tryptophan at the end of this CDR3 makes a read error likely. The chain carries TRBV9 and TRBJ1-1; D remains unclear. The CDR3 has 14 residues. Between the trimmed V and J ends, which lost 0 bases and 8 bases, there was a span of 14 bases. In germline, CDR1 is SGDLS, CDR2 YYNGEE. CDR3 coding DNA: TGTGCCAGCAGCGTAGAGAGGGCAGGCCTCGAAGCTTTCCTT. Its translation: CASSVERAGLEAFL.

This clone has just a few counts. This chain uses TRBV6-1 with TRBJ1-3; 11 bases line up with TRBD1. CDR3 size: 14 residues. Trimming cost V 9 bases and J 2 bases; bases outside gene matches: 3. CDR1 MNHNS and CDR2 SASEGT come from the germline V gene. CDR3 residues: CASLGQGAGNTIYF. The CDR3 coding sequence is TGTGCCAGTCTGGGACAGGGGGCTGGAAACACCATATATTTT.

V and J are TRBV29-1 and TRBJ1-2; D not certain. The germline V gene has CDR1 SQVTM and CDR2 ANQGSEA. V lost 4 bases to trimming and J lost 4 bases, with 10 bases between them. This CDR3 has 12 amino acids. The CDR3 DNA is TGCAGCGTTGCGGAGGGTCCCTATGGCTACACCTTC. It encodes CSVAEGPYGYTF.

Details on this clone: Distinct nucleotide sequences in the sample also encode this CDR3. The CDR3 sequence: CASSYSTGRSYEQYF. In nucleotides, the CDR3 is TGTGCCAGCAGTTACTCGACAGGGCGTTCCTACGAGCAGTACTTC. V usage is TRBV6-5 and J usage is TRBJ2-7; TRBD1 agrees at 7 bases. CDR3 length: 15 amino acids. With V trimmed by 0 bases and J by 1 base, 3 bases remained unmatched. Germline CDR1 MNHEY, CDR2 SVGAGI.

V is TRBV9 and J is TRBJ2-1; a possible D gene is TRBD1 (6 bases). Looked up from germline, CDR1 is SGDLS and CDR2 is YYNGEE. The CDR3 sequence is 14 residues long. V lost 3 bases, J lost 7 bases, and 14 bases lay in between. CDR3 nucleotide sequence: TGTGCCAGCAGCGAGGGGGATGGGGCTAATGAGCAGTTCTTC. It encodes CASSEGDGANEQFF. Looking up the rest from reference TRBV9 and TRBJ2-1 gives the full variable domain: DSGVTQTPKHLITATGQRVTLRCSPRSGDLSVYWYQQSLDQGLQFLIQYYNGEERAKGNILERFSAQQFPDLHSELNLSSLELGDSALYFCASSEGDGANEQFFGPGTRLTVL.

This clone was detected a few times. At one boundary the junction diverges from the germline segment, which might be a read error. This rearrangement joins TRBV7-9 to TRBJ2-5, with D uncertain. The CDR3 is made up of 12 amino acids. Germline lookup yields CDR1 SEHNR and CDR2 FQNEAQ (reference sequence). DNA of the CDR3: TGTTCCAGCAGCTTAGACGGGGAGACCCAGTACTTC. Encoded protein: CSSSLDGETQYF.

CDR3 amino acids: CSVALGQNYGYTF. The CDR3 nucleotides read TGCAGCGTTGCTCTAGGACAGAACTATGGCTACACCTTC. This rearrangement joins TRBV29-1 to TRBJ1-2, with D maybe TRBD1 (6 bases). V lost 4 bases to trimming and J lost 2 bases, with 11 bases between them. CDR1 is SQVTM and CDR2 is ANQGSEA in the germline V gene. The CDR3 extends over 13 amino acids.

The chain combines TRBV10-3 with TRBJ2-6; a weak D match, TRBD1 (5 bases). Looked up from germline, CDR1 is ENHRY and CDR2 is SYGVKD. V gave up 10 bases and J gave up 4 bases, with 20 bases separating them. The CDR3 consists of 16 residues. This chain's CDR3 is CATGPPTGTGANVLTF. CDR3 nucleotides: TGTGCCACCGGCCCTCCAACAGGTACCGGGGCCAACGTCCTGACTTTC.

The chain uses TRBV6-5 and TRBJ2-7, with D possibly matching TRBD1 (5 bases). This CDR3 has 15 residues. Germline CDR1 and CDR2: MNHEY and SVGAGI. The V gene lost 4 bases and the J gene lost 3 bases, with 16 bases spanning the gap. The CDR3 reads CASSSQVQTSYEQYF. Here the CDR3 DNA reads TGTGCCAGCAGTTCACAGGTTCAAACGAGCTACGAGCAGTACTTC.

The chain links TRBV27 to TRBJ1-4; D may be TRBD1 (6 bases). The CDR3 sequence is 13 residues long. Germline lookup yields CDR1 MNHEY and CDR2 SMNVEV (reference sequence). V gave up 5 bases and J gave up 5 bases, with 9 bases separating them. CDR3 protein: CASSDRGNEKLFF. The DNA for the CDR3 is TGTGCCAGCAGTGATAGGGGGAATGAAAAACTGTTTTTT.